These T cell receptor beta chains were read from a single sample in a study of cytomegalovirus exposure and HLA in healthy donors. Libraries were prepared by immunoSEQ multiplex PCR; TCRdb keeps only in-frame clonotypes and omits some of them. Here the sample spans more than 200,000 clones, 75% to 85% being singletons. The specimen was PBMCs. These receptors all stem from a girl between 5 and 17 years old in good health and CMV-seronegative. Both conserved end residues are part of each CDR3. The D gene is left open where the match is weak. Clone size, where shown, is once, few, many, or a class for clones that have expanded.

d_gene	v_gene	j_gene	abundance	CDR3aa	CDR3nt
TRBD2	TRBV6-1	TRBJ2-7	-	CASSPLTSGGGEQYF	TGTGCCAGCAGTCCGCTGACTAGCGGGGGTGGGGAGCAGTACTTC
-	TRBV7-7	TRBJ2-5	-	CASSLAGERETQYF	TGTGCTAGCAGCTTAGCCGGGGAGCGAGAGACCCAGTACTTC
-	TRBV7-2	TRBJ2-2	once	CASSFGANTGELFF	TGTGCCAGCAGCTTTGGGGCTAACACCGGGGAGCTGTTTTTT
-	TRBV4-1	TRBJ2-7	-	CASSHRAGSVNEQYF	TGCGCCAGCAGCCACCGAGCAGGGTCGGTAAACGAGCAGTACTTC
TRBD2	TRBV11-2	TRBJ2-1	-	CASALAGARNEQFF	TGTGCCAGCGCCCTAGCGGGGGCCCGCAATGAGCAGTTCTTC
-	TRBV9	TRBJ1-4	-	CASSVGVGGGSEKLFF	TGTGCCAGCAGCGTAGGGGTTGGGGGGGGAAGTGAAAAACTGTTTTTT
-	TRBV18	TRBJ2-7	few	CASSPTGTNYEQYF	TGTGCCAGCTCACCGACCGGGACAAACTACGAGCAGTACTTC
-	TRBV28	TRBJ2-1	-	CASPPEWGHGDNEQFF	TGTGCCAGCCCTCCAGAATGGGGGCATGGGGACAATGAGCAGTTCTTC
-	TRBV2	TRBJ1-5	-	CASSPGQTNQPQHF	TGTGCCAGCAGTCCTGGACAGACGAATCAGCCCCAGCATTTT
TRBD2	TRBV11-2	TRBJ2-1	once	CASGLRRLAGGLNEQFF	TGTGCCAGCGGACTAAGACGACTAGCGGGAGGGTTAAATGAGCAGTTCTTC
TRBD1	TRBV28	TRBJ1-1	-	CASSLMDRKAFF	TGTGCCAGCAGTTTGATGGACAGGAAAGCTTTCTTT
TRBD1	TRBV19	TRBJ2-3	once	CASSSRDRAVDTQYF	TGTGCCAGTAGTAGCCGGGACAGGGCAGTAGATACGCAGTATTTT
TRBD1	TRBV2	TRBJ1-2	-	CASSEDRGYGYTF	TGTGCCAGCAGTGAGGACAGGGGCTATGGCTACACCTTC
-	TRBV6-6	TRBJ1-5	few	CASSYEGGNQPQHF	TGTGCCAGCAGTTACGAGGGGGGCAATCAGCCCCAGCATTTT
-	TRBV6-6	TRBJ2-1	-	CASSYDTGWAYNEQFF	TGTGCCAGCAGTTACGATACAGGGTGGGCCTACAATGAGCAGTTCTTC
-	TRBV6-5	TRBJ1-6	-	CAIASAERSPLHF	TGTGCCATCGCATCTGCGGAGCGTTCACCCCTCCACTTT
-	TRBV6-5	TRBJ1-3	few	CASSYSSRSSGNTIYF	TGTGCCAGCAGTTACTCGTCCAGATCATCTGGAAACACCATATATTTT
TRBD1	TRBV30	TRBJ2-7	-	CAWSTTGFGYEQYF	TGTGCCTGGAGTACGACAGGGTTTGGCTACGAGCAGTACTTC
TRBD1	TRBV7-8	TRBJ1-2	-	CASSSLGTGGEYGYTF	TGTGCCAGCAGCTCACTCGGGACAGGGGGGGAATATGGCTACACCTTC
-	TRBV5-1	TRBJ1-2	-	CASSSTEAYGYTF	TGCGCCAGCAGCTCAACAGAAGCTTATGGCTACACCTTC
-	TRBV15	TRBJ1-3	-	CATSSSVGGAPSGNTIYF	TGTGCCACCAGCAGTTCGGTGGGTGGGGCCCCCTCTGGAAACACCATATATTTT
TRBD2	TRBV7-9	TRBJ2-7	once	CASRIQGAIGTSAEQYF	TGTGCCAGCAGAATTCAGGGGGCGATTGGGACTAGCGCTGAGCAGTACTTC
TRBD1	TRBV7-2	TRBJ1-2	-	CASRSWGGQGDGYTF	TGTGCCAGCAGATCTTGGGGGGGACAGGGCGATGGCTACACCTTC
TRBD2	TRBV7-6	TRBJ2-1	-	CASSLERLAHKQFF	TGTGCCAGCAGCTTAGAGAGACTAGCCCATAAGCAGTTCTTC
-	TRBV28	TRBJ2-7	once	CASSGRDPETYEQYF	TGTGCCAGCAGTGGGCGGGACCCTGAAACCTACGAGCAGTACTTC
-	TRBV29-1	TRBJ2-3	-	CSVDSMDTQYF	TGCAGCGTTGATTCTATGGATACGCAGTATTTT
-	TRBV15	TRBJ1-3	-	CATSPRGGRTIYF	TGTGCCACCAGCCCCCGGGGTGGGAGAACCATATATTTT
TRBD2	TRBV5-1	TRBJ2-1	-	CASSVTSGWGNEQFF	TGCGCCAGCAGCGTGACTAGCGGGTGGGGCAATGAGCAGTTCTTC
TRBD1	TRBV11-2	TRBJ1-1	-	CASKTQGSNTEAFF	TGTGCCAGCAAAACACAGGGGTCGAACACTGAAGCTTTCTTT
TRBD2	TRBV4-3	TRBJ2-1	-	CASSQDRTSGGAIEQFF	TGCGCCAGCAGCCAAGATAGGACTAGCGGGGGGGCCATTGAGCAGTTCTTC
-	TRBV28	TRBJ1-5	-	CASSRLGDTLNQPQHF	TGTGCCAGCAGTCGTCTTGGGGACACCCTCAATCAGCCCCAGCATTTT